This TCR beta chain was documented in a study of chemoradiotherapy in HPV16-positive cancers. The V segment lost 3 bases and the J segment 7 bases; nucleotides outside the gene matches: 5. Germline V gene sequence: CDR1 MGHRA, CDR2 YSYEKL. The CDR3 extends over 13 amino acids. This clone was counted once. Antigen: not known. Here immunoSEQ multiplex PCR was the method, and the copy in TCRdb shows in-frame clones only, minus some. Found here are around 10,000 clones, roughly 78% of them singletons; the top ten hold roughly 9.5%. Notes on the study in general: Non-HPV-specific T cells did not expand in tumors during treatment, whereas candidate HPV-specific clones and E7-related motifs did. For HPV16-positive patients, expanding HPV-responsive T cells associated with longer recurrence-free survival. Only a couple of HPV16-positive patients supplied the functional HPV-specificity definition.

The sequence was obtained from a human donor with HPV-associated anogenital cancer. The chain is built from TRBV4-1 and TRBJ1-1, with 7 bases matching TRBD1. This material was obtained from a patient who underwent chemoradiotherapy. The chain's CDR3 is CASSQSTGVEAFF. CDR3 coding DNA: TGCGCCAGCAGCCAGTCTACAGGGGTTGAAGCTTTCTTT.